This T cell receptor beta chain was observed in a study of Ad26.COV2.S vaccination and SARS-CoV-2 variants. On the study more broadly: Donor got 5x10^10 or 1x10^11 viral particles of Ad26.COV2.S. Study-wide findings and caveats: Placebo recipients trailed vaccine recipients in spike-specific TCR breadth.

This sample's treatment: around 19 received Ad26.COV2.S at low or high dose, single or two shots; 5 received placebo; per-sample allocation not given. It was on day 63 after the first vaccine or placebo injection that samples were taken. Whoever gave the sample was an adult aged 18-55 years in Boston. An Ad26 vector expressing Wuhan-strain SARS-CoV-2 spike constituted the vaccine. The V segment lost 10 bases and the J segment 7 bases; nucleotides outside the gene matches: 13. CDR3 size: 14 residues. Germline lookup yields CDR1 MDHEN and CDR2 SYDVKM. The table came from immunoSEQ multiplex PCR; TCRdb's copy has only in-frame clones and leaves some out. The profile covers about 480,000 clones, with roughly 89% appearing a single time and about 13% taken by the ten largest. Of note for this clone: Antigen unknown.

V and J are TRBV28 and TRBJ1-1, with TRBD1 matching 9 bases. The origin of this receptor is a person between 18 and 60 years old who received the Ad26.COV2.S COVID-19 vaccine or a placebo. The material sequenced was peripheral blood, taken in a trial of Ad26.COV2.S vaccine versus placebo. In nucleotides, the CDR3 is TGTGCCACCCACCGGGACAGGGTGTTGCGTGAAGCTTTCTTT. Its protein product is CATHRDRVLREAFF.